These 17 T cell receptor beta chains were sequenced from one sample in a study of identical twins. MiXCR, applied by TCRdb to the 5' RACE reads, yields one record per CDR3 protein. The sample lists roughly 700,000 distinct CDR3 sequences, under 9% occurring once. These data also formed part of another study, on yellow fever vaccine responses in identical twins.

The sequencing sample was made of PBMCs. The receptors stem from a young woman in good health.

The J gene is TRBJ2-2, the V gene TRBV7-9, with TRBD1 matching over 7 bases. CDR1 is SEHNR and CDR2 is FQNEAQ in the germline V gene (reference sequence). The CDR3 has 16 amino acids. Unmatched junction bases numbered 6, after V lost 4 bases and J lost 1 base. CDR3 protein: CASSSLDRVNTGELFF. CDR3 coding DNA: TGTGCCAGCAGCTCCCTTGACAGGGTGAACACCGGGGAGCTGTTTTTT.

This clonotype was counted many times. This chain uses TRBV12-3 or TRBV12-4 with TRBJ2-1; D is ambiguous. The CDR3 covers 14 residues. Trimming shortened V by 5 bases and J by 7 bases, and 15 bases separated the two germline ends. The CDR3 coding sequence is TGTGCCAGCAGTCCTGGTTTGGAAATTAATGAGCAGTTCTTC. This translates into CASSPGLEINEQFF.

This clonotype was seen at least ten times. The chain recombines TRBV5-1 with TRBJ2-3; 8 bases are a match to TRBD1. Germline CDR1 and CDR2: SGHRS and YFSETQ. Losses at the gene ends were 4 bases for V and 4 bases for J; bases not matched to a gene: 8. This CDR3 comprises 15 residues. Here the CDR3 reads CASSQTGDRPDTQYF. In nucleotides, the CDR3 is TGCGCCAGCAGCCAAACAGGGGACAGGCCAGATACGCAGTATTTT.

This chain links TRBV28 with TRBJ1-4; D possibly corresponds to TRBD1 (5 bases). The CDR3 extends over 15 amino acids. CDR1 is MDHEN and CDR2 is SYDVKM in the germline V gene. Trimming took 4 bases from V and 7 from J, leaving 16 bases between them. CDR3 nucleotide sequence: TGTGCCAGCAGTTCCCCAGGGATAGGATTTGAAAAACTGTTTTTT. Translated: CASSSPGIGFEKLFF. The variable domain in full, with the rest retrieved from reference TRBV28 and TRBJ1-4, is DVKVTQSSRYLVKRTGEKVFLECVQDMDHENMFWYRQDPGLGLRLIYFSYDVKMKEKGDIPEGYSVSREKKERFSLILESASTNQTSMYLCASSSPGIGFEKLFFGSGTQLSVL.

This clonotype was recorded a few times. The CDR3 is CASSWDRASAAYEQYF. The CDR3 DNA reads TGTGCCAGCAGCTGGGACAGGGCCTCTGCTGCCTACGAGCAGTACTTC. The genes are TRBV7-8 and TRBJ2-7; TRBD1 agrees at 9 bases. Germline V gene sequence: CDR1 SGHVS, CDR2 FQNEAQ. The CDR3 length is 16 residues. V trimming: 4 bases; J trimming: 2 bases; junction bases outside the gene matches: 9.

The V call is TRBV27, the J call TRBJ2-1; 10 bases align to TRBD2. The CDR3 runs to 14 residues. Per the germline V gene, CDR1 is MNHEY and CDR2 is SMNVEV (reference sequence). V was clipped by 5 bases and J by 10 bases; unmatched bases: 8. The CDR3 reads CASSPSGGVNEQFF. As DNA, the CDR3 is TGTGCCAGCAGTCCCAGCGGGGGGGTGAACGAGCAGTTCTTC.

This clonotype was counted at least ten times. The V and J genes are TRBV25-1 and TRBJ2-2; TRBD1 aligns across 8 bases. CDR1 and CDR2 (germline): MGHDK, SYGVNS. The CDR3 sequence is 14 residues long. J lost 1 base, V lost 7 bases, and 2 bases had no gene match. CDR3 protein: CASTGQGNTGELFF. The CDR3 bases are TGTGCCAGCACCGGACAGGGGAACACCGGGGAGCTGTTTTTT. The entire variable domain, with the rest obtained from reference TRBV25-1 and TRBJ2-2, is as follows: EADIYQTPRYLVIGTGKKITLECSQTMGHDKMYWYQQDPGMELHLIHYSYGVNSTEKGDLSSESTVSRIRTEHFPLTLESARPSHTSQYLCASTGQGNTGELFFGEGSRLTVL.

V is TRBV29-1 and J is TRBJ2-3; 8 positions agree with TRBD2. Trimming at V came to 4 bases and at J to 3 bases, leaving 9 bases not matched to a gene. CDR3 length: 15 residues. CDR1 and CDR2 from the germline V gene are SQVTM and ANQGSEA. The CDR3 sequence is CSVVGREPTTDTQYF. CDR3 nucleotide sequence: TGCAGCGTTGTCGGGAGGGAACCTACAACAGATACGCAGTATTTT.

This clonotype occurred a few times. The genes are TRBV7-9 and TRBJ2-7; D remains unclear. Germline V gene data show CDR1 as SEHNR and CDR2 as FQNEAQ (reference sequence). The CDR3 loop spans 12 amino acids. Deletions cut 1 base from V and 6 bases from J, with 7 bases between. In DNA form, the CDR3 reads TGTGCCAGCAGCTTAGTTCAGAGCGAGCAGTACTTC. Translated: CASSLVQSEQYF.

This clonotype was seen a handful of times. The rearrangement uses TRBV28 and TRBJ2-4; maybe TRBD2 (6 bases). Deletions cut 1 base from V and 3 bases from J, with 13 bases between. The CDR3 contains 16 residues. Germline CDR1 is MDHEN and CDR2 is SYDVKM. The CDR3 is CASSLLSEGGKNIQYF. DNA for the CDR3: TGTGCCAGCAGTTTATTGTCAGAGGGAGGCAAAAACATTCAGTACTTC.

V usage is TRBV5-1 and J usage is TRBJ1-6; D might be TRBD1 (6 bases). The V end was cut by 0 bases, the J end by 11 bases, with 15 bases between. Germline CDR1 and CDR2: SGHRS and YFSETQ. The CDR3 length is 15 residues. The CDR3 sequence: CASSLEGDMRTPLHF. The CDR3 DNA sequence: TGCGCCAGCAGCTTGGAGGGGGATATGCGGACACCCCTCCACTTT.

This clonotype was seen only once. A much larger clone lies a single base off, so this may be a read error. CDR3: CATSETGTANNEQFF. The CDR3 nucleotides are TGTGCCACCAGTGAAACCGGGACAGCTAACAATGAGCAGTTCTTC. The chain has TRBV25-1 and TRBJ2-1, with 7 bases matching TRBD1. Per the germline V gene, CDR1 is MGHDK and CDR2 is SYGVNS. The CDR3 length is 15 residues. The full variable domain, its missing parts supplied by reference TRBV25-1 and TRBJ2-1, is EADIYQTPRYLVIGTGKKITLECSQTMGHDKMYWYQQDPGMELHLIHYSYGVNSTEKGDLSSESTVSRIRTEHFPLTLESARPSHTSQYLCATSETGTANNEQFFGPGTRLTVL.

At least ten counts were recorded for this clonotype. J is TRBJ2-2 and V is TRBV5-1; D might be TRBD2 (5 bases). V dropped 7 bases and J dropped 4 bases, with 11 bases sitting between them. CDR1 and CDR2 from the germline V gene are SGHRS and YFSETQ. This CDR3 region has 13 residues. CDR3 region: CASYHGGTGELFF. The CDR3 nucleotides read TGCGCCAGCTACCACGGAGGCACCGGGGAGCTGTTTTTT.

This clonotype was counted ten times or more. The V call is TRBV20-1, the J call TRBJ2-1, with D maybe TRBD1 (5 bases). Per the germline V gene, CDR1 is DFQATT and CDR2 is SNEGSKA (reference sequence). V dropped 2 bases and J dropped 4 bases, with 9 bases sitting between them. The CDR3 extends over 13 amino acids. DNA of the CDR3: TGCAGTGCTAGAAAGACAGTGTACAATGAGCAGTTCTTC. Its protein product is CSARKTVYNEQFF.

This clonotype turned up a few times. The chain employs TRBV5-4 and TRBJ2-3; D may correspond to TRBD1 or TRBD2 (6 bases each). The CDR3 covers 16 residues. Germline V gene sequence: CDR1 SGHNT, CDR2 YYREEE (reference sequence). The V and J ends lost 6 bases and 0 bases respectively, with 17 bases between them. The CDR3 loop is CASTLDRGASTDTQYF. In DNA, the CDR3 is TGTGCCAGCACCCTGGATAGGGGGGCGAGCACAGATACGCAGTATTTT.

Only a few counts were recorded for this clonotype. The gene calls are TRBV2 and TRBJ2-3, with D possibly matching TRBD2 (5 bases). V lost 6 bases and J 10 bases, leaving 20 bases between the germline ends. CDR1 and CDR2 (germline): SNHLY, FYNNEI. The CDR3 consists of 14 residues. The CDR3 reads CASSDVQRTMAQYF. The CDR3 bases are TGTGCCAGCAGCGACGTTCAGCGGACCATGGCGCAGTATTTT.

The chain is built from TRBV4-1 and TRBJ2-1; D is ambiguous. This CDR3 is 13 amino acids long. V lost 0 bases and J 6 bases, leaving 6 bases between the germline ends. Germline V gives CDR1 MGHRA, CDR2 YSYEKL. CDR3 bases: TGCGCCAGCAGCCAAGAATGGGGCAATGAGCAGTTCTTC. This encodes CASSQEWGNEQFF.